Included here is one T cell receptor beta chain sequence, with context. This clone came up a few times. Its antigen target is currently unknown. Base qualities are missing; no much larger clone stands one base away. These data are taken from a study of blood T cell repertoires in COVID-19 (dated by TCRdb to the early 2020s). Some background on the complete study: Collaborator samples came from the United States, Italy and Spain and covered acute and convalescent phases of COVID-19. The repertoires were released in a freely available public database intended as a resource for research on the immune response to SARS-CoV-2. Samples were obtained from the ongoing ImmuneRACE study (first 160 participants) and from some 1,300 subjects provided by 6 global collaborators. Where HLA class I and class II types were available, the types were taken from metadata supplied by the sample provider, not from assay-based typing. The dataset comprised deeply sampled blood TCRbeta repertoires from subjects exposed to, actively infected with, or recovered from COVID-19. A de-identified subject ID, COVID-19 status, age in years and sex were almost always included in the sample metadata. The prospective study material was composed of cDNA or gDNA derived from T cells, B-cell-depleted T cells, or PBMCs.

Each collaborating institution followed its own protocols to collect whole blood in K2EDTA tubes. For TCRbeta analysis, collaborators shipped samples as frozen whole blood, isolated PBMCs, or DNA extracted from either of those sample types. TCRbeta CDR3 regions were amplified from genomic DNA using the immunoSEQ Assay, a bias-controlled multiplex PCR. The authors' analysis ran thus. The number of nucleated cells in each sample was estimated from the amplification of reference gene primers within the assay. To quantify the absolute abundance of each unique TCRbeta CDR3 rearrangement, sequence reads were collapsed and filtered. For each sample, productive Simpson clonality was calculated by taking the square root of Simpson's diversity index across productive rearrangements. This immuneACCESS table, as held by TCRdb, lists in-frame sequences with V and J called but not all clones. Of the missing ones, under half trace to an unresolved V gene in checked studies; the others have no known cause. The V and J calls and clone size were taken over from that table, and D and trimming were inferred from the DNA. Across this sample there are about 170,000 clones, with around nine tenths seen only once. The ten largest clones represent 3% to 4.5% of the sample.

V drops 7 bases and J drops 3 bases, leaving 30 bases in between. The germline V gene supplies CDR1 MDHEN and CDR2 SYDVKM. Counted from cysteine to phenylalanine, this CDR3 has 19 amino acids. Only the CDR3 DNA stays, 57 bases, in frame from base 1. General findings and caveats noted by the study authors: How much clinical and demographic metadata was included differed by source and by participant, and the metadata was provided uncurated.

This TCR was sampled from a man aged 18 to 35 with active or convalescent COVID-19. Sequencing input: peripheral blood. The V and J genes are TRBV28 and TRBJ1-1; no D gene is confidently identified. The CDR3 protein: CASTTRGLFTPRGDTEAFF. The base sequence is TGTGCCAGCACCACGAGAGGGTTGTTTACACCCCGCGGGGACACTGAAGCTTTCTTT.